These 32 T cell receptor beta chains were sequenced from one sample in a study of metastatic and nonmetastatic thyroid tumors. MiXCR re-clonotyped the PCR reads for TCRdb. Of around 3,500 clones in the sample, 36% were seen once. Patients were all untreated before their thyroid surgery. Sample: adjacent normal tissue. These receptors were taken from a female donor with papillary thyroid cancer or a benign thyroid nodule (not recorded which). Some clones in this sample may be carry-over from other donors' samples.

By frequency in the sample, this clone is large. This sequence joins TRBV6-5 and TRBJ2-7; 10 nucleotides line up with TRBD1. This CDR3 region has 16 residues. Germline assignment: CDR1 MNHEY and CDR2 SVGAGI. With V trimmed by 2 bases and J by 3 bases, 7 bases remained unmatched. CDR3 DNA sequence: TGTGCCAGCAGTTACCGGGGGGGGACAGGGGACTACGAGCAGTACTTC. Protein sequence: CASSYRGGTGDYEQYF.

The CDR3 sequence: CASSRTVGVHPCEQYF. The CDR3 DNA reads TGTGCCAGCAGCCGAACAGTGGGCGTCCACCCCTGCGAGCAGTACTTC. The chain employs TRBV7-3 and TRBJ2-7; no clear D. The CDR3 totals 16 residues. Trimming removed 5 bases from V and 6 bases from J, with 23 bases in between. Germline assignment: CDR1 SGHTA and CDR2 FQGTGA.

The CDR3 DNA is TGTGCCAGCAGTTTAACTCCCAAGTGGGCAGGCCACCCCTATAGCAATCAGCCCCAGCATTTT. Amino acid sequence: CASSLTPKWAGHPYSNQPQHF. J is TRBJ1-5 and V is TRBV28; D not resolved. V was trimmed by 2 bases and J by 0 bases, leaving 26 bases between them. The V gene's germline CDR1 is MDHEN and CDR2 SYDVKM. The CDR3 spans 21 residues.

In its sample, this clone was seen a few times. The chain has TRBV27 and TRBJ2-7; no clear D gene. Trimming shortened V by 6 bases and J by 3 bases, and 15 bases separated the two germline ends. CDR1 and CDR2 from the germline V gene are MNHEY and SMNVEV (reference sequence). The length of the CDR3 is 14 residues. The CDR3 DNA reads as TGTGCCAGCAGCCCATCGCAGCTCCTCTACGAGCAGTACTTC. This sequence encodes CASSPSQLLYEQYF.

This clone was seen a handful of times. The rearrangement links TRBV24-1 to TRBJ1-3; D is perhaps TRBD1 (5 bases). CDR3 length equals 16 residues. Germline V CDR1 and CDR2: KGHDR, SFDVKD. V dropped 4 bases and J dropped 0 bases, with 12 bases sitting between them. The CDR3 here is CATSDNRDASGNTIYF. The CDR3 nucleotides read TGTGCCACCAGTGACAACCGGGACGCCTCTGGAAACACCATATATTTT.

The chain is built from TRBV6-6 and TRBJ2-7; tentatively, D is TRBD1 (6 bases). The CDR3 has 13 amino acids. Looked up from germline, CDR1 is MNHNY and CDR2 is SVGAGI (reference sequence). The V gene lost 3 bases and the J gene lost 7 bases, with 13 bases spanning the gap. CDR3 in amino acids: CASSYEQGTEQYF. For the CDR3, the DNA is TGTGCCAGCAGTTATGAACAGGGTACTGAGCAGTACTTC.

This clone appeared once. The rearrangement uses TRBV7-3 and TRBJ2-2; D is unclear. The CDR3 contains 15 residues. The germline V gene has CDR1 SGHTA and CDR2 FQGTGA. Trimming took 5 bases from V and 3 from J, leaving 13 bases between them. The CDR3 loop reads CASSARASHTGELFF. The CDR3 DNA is TGTGCCAGCAGCGCCCGCGCCTCCCACACCGGGGAGCTGTTTTTT.

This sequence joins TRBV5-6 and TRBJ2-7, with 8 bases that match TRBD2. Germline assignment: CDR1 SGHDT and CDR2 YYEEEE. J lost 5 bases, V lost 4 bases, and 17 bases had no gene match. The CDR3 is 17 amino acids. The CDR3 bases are TGTGCCAGCAGCACCCCCCACAAGGGACTAGGCAAGAACGAGCAGTACTTC. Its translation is CASSTPHKGLGKNEQYF.

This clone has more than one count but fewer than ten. The CDR3 reads CASSPRRGASYEQYF. The CDR3 DNA follows: TGTGCCAGCAGCCCACGGAGGGGGGCCTCCTACGAGCAGTACTTC. J is TRBJ2-7 and V is TRBV6-2 or TRBV6-3, with D perhaps given as TRBD1 or TRBD2 (6 bases each). The V gene's germline CDR1 is MNHEY and CDR2 SVGEGT. V was pared by 6 bases and J by 0 bases, with 15 bases between. The CDR3 spans 15 residues.

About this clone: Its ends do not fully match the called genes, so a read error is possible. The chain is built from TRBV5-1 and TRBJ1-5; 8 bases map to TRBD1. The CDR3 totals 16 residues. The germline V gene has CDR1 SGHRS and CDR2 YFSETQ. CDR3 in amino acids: CASSPLNTGGVQPEHF. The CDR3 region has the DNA TGCGCCAGCAGCCCCCTTAATACAGGGGGGGTTCAGCCCGAGCATTTT.

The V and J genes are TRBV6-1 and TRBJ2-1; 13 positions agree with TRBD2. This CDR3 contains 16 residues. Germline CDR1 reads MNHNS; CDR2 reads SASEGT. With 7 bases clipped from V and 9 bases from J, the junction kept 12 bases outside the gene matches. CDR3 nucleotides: TGTGCCAGCAACCCTAAGGGACTAGCGGGACAATCTGAGCAGTTCTTC. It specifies CASNPKGLAGQSEQFF.

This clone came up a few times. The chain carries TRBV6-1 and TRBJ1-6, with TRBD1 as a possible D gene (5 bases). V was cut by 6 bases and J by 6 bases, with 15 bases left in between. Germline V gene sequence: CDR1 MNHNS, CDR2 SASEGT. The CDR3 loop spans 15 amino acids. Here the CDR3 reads CASSREGLLNSPLHF. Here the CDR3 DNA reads TGTGCCAGCAGCAGGGAGGGACTTCTTAATTCACCCCTCCACTTT.

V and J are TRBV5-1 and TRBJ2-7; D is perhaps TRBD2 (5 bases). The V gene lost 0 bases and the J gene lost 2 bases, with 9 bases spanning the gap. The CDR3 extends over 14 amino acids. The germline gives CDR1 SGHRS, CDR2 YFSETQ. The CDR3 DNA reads TGCGCCAGCAGCTTGGAGGGAGCTACCTACGAGCAGTACTTC. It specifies CASSLEGATYEQYF.

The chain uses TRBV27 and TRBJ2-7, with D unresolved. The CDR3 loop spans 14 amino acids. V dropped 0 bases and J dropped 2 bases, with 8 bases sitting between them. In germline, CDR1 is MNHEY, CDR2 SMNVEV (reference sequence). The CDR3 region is CASSLSGSAYEQYF. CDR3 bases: TGTGCCAGCAGTTTATCGGGCAGCGCCTACGAGCAGTACTTC.

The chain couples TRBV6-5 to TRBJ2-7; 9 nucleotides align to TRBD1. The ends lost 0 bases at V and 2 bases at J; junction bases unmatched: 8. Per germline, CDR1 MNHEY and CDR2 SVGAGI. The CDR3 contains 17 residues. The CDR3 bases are TGTGCCAGCAGTTACTCTGGCGAGAGACAGGGGGCCTACGAGCAGTACTTC. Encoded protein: CASSYSGERQGAYEQYF.

CDR3 sequence reads: CSAGQGNHLQHF. In DNA form, the CDR3 reads TGCAGTGCTGGACAGGGCAATCATCTCCAGCATTTT. V is TRBV20-1 and J is TRBJ1-5, with 8 nucleotides matching TRBD1. V lost 5 bases to trimming and J lost 12 bases; unmatched junction nucleotides: 9. The CDR3 consists of 12 residues. Looked up from germline, CDR1 is DFQATT and CDR2 is SNEGSKA (reference sequence).

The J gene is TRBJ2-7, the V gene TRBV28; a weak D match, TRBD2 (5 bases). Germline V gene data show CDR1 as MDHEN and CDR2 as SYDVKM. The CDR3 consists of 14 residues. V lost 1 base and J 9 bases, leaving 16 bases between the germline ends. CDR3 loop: CASSLSLRSAGQYF. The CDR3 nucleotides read TGTGCCAGCAGTTTATCACTTAGGAGCGCGGGGCAGTACTTC.

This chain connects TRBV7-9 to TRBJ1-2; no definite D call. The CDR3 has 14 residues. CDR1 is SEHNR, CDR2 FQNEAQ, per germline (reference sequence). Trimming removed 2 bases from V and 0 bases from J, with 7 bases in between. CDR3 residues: CASSLTATNYGYTF. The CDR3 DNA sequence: TGTGCCAGCAGCTTAACCGCTACTAACTATGGCTACACCTTC.

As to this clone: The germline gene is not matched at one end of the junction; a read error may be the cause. The CDR3 nucleotides are TGTGCAAGCAGCTTGGCCAGGGTCCCCTACGAGCAGTACTTC. Residues: CASSLARVPYEQYF. The chain carries TRBV5-5 and TRBJ2-7, with D perhaps TRBD1 (5 bases). The CDR3 length is 14 residues. Per the germline V gene, CDR1 is SGHKS and CDR2 is YYEKEE (reference sequence).

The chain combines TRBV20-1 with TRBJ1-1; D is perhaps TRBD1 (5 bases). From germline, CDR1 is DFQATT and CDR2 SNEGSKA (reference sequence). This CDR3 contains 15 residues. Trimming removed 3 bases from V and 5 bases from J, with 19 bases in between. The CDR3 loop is CSARAQGGVWTEAFF. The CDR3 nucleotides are TGCAGTGCTAGGGCCCAGGGAGGAGTGTGGACTGAAGCTTTCTTT.

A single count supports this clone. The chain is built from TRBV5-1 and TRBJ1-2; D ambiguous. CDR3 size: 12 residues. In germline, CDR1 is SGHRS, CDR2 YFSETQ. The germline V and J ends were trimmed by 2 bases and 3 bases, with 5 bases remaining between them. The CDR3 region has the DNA TGCGCCAGCAGCTTTACCTACTATGGCTACACCTTC. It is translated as CASSFTYYGYTF.

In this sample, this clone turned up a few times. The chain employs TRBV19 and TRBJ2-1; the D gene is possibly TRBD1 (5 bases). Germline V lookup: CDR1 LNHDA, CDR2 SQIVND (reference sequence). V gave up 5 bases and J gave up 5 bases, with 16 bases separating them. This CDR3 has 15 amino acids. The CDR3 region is CASSADSIRNNEQFF. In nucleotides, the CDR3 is TGTGCCAGTAGTGCCGACAGTATTCGGAACAATGAGCAGTTCTTC.

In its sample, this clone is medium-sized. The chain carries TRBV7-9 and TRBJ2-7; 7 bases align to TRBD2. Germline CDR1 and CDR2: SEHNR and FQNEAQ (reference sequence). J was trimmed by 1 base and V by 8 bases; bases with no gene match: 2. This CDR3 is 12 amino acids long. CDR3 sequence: CASGRESYEQYF. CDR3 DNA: TGTGCCAGCGGGAGGGAATCCTACGAGCAGTACTTC.

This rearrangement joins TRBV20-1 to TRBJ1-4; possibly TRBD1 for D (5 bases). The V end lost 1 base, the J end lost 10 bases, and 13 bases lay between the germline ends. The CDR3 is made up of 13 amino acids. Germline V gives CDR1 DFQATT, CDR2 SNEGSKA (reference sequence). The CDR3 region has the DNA TGCAGTGCTAGAGGTTCGGGACGGACAAAACTGTTTTTT. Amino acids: CSARGSGRTKLFF.

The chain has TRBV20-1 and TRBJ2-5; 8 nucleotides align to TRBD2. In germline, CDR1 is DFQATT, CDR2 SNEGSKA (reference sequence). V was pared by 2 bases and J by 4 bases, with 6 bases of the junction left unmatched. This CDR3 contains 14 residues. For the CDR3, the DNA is TGCAGTGCTAGAACAGGCGGGAGGACAGAGACCCAGTACTTC. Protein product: CSARTGGRTETQYF.

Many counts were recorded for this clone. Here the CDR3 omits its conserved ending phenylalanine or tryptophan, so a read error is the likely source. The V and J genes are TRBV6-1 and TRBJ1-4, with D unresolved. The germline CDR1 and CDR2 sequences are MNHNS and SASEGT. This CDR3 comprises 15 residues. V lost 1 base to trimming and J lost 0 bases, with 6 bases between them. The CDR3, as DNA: TGTGCCAGCAGTGAAGGCTGGGCAACTAATGAAAAACTGTTTTCT. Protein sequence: CASSEGWATNEKLFS.

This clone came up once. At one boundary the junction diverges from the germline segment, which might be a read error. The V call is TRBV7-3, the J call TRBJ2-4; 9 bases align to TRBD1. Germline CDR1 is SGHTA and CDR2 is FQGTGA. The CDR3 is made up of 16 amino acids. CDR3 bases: TGTGCCAGCAGCTTATCAGTGGGGACAGGGAAAAACATGCAGTACTTC. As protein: CASSLSVGTGKNMQYF.

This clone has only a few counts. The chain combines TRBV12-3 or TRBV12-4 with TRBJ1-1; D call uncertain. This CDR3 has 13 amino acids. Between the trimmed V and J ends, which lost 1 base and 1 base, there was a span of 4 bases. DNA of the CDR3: TGTGCCAGCAGTTTAGGTCAGAACACTGAAGCTTTCTTT. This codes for CASSLGQNTEAFF.

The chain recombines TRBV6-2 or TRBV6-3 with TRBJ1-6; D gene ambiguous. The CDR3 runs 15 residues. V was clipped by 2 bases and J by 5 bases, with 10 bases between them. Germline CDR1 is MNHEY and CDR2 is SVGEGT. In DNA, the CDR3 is TGTGCCAGCAGTTACCAGGTTTTCCATAATTCACCCCTCCACTTT. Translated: CASSYQVFHNSPLHF.

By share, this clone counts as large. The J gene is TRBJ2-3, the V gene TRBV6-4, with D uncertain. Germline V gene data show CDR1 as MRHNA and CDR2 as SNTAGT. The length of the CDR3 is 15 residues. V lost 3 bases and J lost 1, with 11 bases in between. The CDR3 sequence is CASSEGNAGTDTQYF. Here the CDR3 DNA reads TGTGCCAGCAGTGAAGGGAATGCTGGCACAGATACGCAGTATTTT.

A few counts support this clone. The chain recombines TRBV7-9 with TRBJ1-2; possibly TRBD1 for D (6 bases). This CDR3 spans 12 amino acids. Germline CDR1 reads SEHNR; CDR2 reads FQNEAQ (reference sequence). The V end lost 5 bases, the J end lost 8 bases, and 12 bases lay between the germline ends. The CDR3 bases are TGTGCCAGCAGCCCACAGGGTGAGGGCTACACCTTC. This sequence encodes CASSPQGEGYTF. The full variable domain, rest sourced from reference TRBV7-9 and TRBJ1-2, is DTGVSQNPRHKITKRGQNVTFRCDPISEHNRLYWYRQTLGQGPEFLTYFQNEAQLEKSRLLSDRFSAERPKGSFSTLEIQRTEQGDSAMYLCASSPQGEGYTFGSGTRLTVV.

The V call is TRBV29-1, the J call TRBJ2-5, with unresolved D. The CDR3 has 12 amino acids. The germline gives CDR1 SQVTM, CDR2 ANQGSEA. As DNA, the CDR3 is TGCATCGTCGGAGTCATGAGGGAGACCCAGTACTTC. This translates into CIVGVMRETQYF.